Included here is one TCR beta chain sequence, with context. The sample belongs to a study of CD8+CD57+ T cells in acquired aplastic anemia. Using genomic DNA as the template, TCR beta VDJ and CDR3 profiling was carried out. MiXCR was run by TCRdb on the reads, yielding one entry per CDR3 protein. There are around 180,000 distinct CDR3 sequences in the sample; around 50% occur only once, and 10% to 15% lies in the top ten. The sequenced patients had an expansion of CD8+CD57+ cells seen by flow cytometry. This receptor was taken from a human donor with aplastic anemia. What was sequenced was sorted CD4+, CD8+, or CD8+CD57+ T cells (not recorded which) from PBMCs.

The CDR3 protein is CASSPFSVGQPQHF. CDR3 nucleotide sequence: TGTGCCAGCAGCCCGTTCTCCGTAGGTCAGCCCCAGCATTTT. V usage is TRBV25-1 and J usage is TRBJ1-5, with D hard to call. Trimming removed 6 bases at V and 6 bases at J, with 15 bases between. This CDR3 contains 14 residues. Germline V lookup: CDR1 MGHDK, CDR2 SYGVNS. Full variable domain (outside the CDR3, taken from reference TRBV25-1 and TRBJ1-5): EADIYQTPRYLVIGTGKKITLECSQTMGHDKMYWYQQDPGMELHLIHYSYGVNSTEKGDLSSESTVSRIRTEHFPLTLESARPSHTSQYLCASSPFSVGQPQHFGDGTRLSIL.